Listed below are T cell receptor beta chains from one sample, sequenced in a study of control samples from healthy donors and cancer patients. Clones were sequenced by immunoSEQ multiplex PCR, and TCRdb holds only the in-frame ones, with some missing. The sample shows some 150,000 clones, 91% of them seen only once. The sequencing input was blood. The receptors shown here come from a woman in her 30s in good health. CDR3s include the opening cysteine and the closing phenylalanine or tryptophan. The order of the fields is V gene, CDR3 protein.

v_call: TRBV28; cdr3_aa: CASSLGLAGHYEQYF
v_call: TRBV6-5; cdr3_aa: CASRGTDYNEQFF
v_call: TRBV2; cdr3_aa: CASMVQGLYNEQFF
v_call: TRBV5-1; cdr3_aa: CASSLGQANYGYTF
v_call: TRBV28; cdr3_aa: CASRQGGNAYEQYF
v_call: TRBV6-2/TRBV6-3; cdr3_aa: CASSYSLDTGELFF
v_call: TRBV5-1; cdr3_aa: CASSLEGGAVTEAFF
v_call: TRBV7-2; cdr3_aa: CASSPRSREQYF
v_call: TRBV19; cdr3_aa: CASRTGSDTQYF
v_call: TRBV5-4; cdr3_aa: CASRAGGLTDYGYTF
v_call: TRBV2; cdr3_aa: CASSAIVGQPQHF
v_call: TRBV5-6; cdr3_aa: CASSLVGTRGHEQFF
v_call: TRBV18; cdr3_aa: CASSPEGRSTDTQYF
v_call: TRBV7-2; cdr3_aa: CASSLEGLGSYEQYF
v_call: TRBV4-1; cdr3_aa: CASSQDLGYEQYF
v_call: TRBV19; cdr3_aa: CASSGVIGGVTNEKLFF
v_call: TRBV4-1; cdr3_aa: CASSQAASGRPTDTQYF
v_call: TRBV20-1; cdr3_aa: CSARDQPEQYF
v_call: TRBV18; cdr3_aa: CASSQGTEAFF
v_call: TRBV2; cdr3_aa: CASSESSGTDTQYF
v_call: TRBV29-1; cdr3_aa: CSVIDSGNTIYF
v_call: TRBV5-4; cdr3_aa: CASSWDGTYEQYF
v_call: TRBV3-1/TRBV3-2; cdr3_aa: CASSQDFGTGYSPLHF
v_call: TRBV2; cdr3_aa: CASRKQGANTGELFF
v_call: TRBV9; cdr3_aa: CASSVGGRNTEAFF